The source of this T cell receptor beta chain is a study of OX40 agonist ivuxolimab in advanced cancers. Study-wide context: Anti-PD-1, anti-PD-L1 or anti-CTLA-4 therapy given earlier was allowed, and approximately 40% had some. Partial response was recorded in three patients: one hepatocellular carcinoma and two cutaneous melanoma cases.

Measured with immunoSEQ multiplex PCR; TCRdb has only the in-frame clones, and not every one. The data show around 71,000 clones, under 80% seen once. CDR3 length: 15 amino acids. Germline assignment: CDR1 SGDLS and CDR2 YYNGEE. With 0 bases removed from V and 5 bases from J, the gap between germline ends came to 11 bases. With respect to this clone: Its antigen remains unidentified.

Study-wide results and caveats: Near-lowest levels of clonal expansion characterized partial responders at 0.1-3.0 mg/kg.

The chain joins TRBV9 to TRBJ2-2; the D is unclear. This TCR derives from an adult with an advanced solid tumor such as melanoma, head and neck, liver or kidney cancer. The source material was CD4+ or CD8+ T cells sorted from blood, sampled in a trial of the OX40 agonist ivuxolimab. CDR3 sequence reads: CASSVGSARTGELFF. In nucleotides, the CDR3 is TGTGCCAGCAGCGTAGGGTCGGCCCGAACCGGGGAGCTGTTTTTT.